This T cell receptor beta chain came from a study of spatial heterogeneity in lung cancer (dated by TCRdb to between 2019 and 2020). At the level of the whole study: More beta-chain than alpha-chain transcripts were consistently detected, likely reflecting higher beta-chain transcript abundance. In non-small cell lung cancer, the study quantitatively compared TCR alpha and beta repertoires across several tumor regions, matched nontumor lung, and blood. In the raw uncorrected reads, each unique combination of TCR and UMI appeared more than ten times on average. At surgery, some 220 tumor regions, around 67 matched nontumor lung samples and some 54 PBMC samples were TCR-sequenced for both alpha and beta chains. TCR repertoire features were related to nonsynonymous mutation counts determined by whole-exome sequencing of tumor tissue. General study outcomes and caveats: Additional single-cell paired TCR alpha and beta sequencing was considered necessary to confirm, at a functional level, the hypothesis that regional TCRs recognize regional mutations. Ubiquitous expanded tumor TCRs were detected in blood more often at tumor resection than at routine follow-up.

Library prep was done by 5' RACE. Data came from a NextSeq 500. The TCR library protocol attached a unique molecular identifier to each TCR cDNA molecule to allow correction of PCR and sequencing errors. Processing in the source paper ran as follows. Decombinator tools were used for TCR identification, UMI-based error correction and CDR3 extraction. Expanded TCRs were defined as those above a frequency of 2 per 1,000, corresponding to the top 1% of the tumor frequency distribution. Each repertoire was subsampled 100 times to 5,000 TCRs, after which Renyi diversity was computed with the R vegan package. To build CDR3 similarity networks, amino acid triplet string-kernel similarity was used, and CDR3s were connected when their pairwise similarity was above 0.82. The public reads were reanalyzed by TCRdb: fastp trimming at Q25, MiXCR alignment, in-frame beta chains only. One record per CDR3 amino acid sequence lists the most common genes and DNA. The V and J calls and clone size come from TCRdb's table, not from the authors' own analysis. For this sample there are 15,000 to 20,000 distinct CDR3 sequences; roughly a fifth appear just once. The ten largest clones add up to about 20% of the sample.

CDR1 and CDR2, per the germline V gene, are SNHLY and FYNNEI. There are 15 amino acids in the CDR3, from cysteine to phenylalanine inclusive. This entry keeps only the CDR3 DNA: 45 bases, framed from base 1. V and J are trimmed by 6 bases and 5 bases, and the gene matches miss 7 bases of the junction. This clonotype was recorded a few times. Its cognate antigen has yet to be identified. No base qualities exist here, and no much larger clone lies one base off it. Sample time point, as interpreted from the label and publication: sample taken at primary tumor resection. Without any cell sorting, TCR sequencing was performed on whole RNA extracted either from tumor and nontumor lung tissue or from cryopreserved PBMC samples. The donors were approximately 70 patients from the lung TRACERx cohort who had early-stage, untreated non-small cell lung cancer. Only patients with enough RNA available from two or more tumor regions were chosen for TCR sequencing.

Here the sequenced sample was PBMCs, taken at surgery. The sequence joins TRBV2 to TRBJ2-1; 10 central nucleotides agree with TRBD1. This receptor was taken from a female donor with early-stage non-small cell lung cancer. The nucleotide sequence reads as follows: TGTGCCAGCAGGGCCGGGACAGGGGACCACAATGAGCAGTTCTTC. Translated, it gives CASRAGTGDHNEQFF.